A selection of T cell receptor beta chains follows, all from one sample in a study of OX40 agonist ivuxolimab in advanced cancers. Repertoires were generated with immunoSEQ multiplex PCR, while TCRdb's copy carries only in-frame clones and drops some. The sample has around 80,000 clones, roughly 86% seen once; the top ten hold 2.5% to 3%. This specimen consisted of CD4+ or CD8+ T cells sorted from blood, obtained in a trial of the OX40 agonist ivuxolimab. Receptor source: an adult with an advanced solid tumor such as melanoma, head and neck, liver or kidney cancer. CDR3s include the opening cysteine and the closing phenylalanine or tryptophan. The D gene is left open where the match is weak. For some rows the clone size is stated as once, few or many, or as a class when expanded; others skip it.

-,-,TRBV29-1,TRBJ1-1,TGCACCTCGAGAGCCGCGGTAAGTGACACTGAAGCTTTCTTT,CTSRAAVSDTEAFF
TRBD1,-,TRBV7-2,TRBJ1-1,TGTGCCAGCAGCTACCTGGGACAGGAGGGAGCTTTCTTT,CASSYLGQEGAFF
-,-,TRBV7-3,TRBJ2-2,TGTGCCAGCAGCTTAGGGCGCCGGAACACCGGGGAGCTGTTTTTT,CASSLGRRNTGELFF
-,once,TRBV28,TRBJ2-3,TGTGCCAGCAGCGCCACAGATACGCAGTATTTT,CASSATDTQYF
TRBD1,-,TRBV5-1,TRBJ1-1,TGCGCCAGCAGCTGGACAGGGATGAACACTGAAGCTTTCTTT,CASSWTGMNTEAFF
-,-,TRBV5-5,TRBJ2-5,TGTGCCAGCCTAGATATCAGACAAGAGACCCAGTACTTC,CASLDIRQETQYF
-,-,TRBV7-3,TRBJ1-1,TGTGCCAGCAGCCCGACAGTTTTTTCGTCTGAAGCTTTCTTT,CASSPTVFSSEAFF
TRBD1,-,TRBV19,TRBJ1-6,TGTGCCAGTAGTATACTGACAGGGAAGAATTCACCCCTCCACTTT,CASSILTGKNSPLHF
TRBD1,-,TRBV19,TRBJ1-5,TGTGCCAGTAGTATGGCGGCAGGGGGGGTGGGCAATCAGCCCCAGCATTTT,CASSMAAGGVGNQPQHF
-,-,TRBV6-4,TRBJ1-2,TGTGCCAGCAGTGACCGGCAGGGTTGGGGCTACACCTTC,CASSDRQGWGYTF
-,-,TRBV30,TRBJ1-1,TGTGCCTGGGGAATACAGGGCTGGGACACTGAAGCTTTCTTT,CAWGIQGWDTEAFF
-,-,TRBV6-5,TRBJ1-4,TGTGCCAGCCGGGCCTCACTTAATGAAAAACTGTTTTTT,CASRASLNEKLFF
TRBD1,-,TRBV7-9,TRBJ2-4,TGTGCCAGCAACTTATTACAGGGGAAAGGTGACATTCAGTACTTC,CASNLLQGKGDIQYF
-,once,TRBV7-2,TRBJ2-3,TGTGCCAGCAGTTTGGAGGTTTCAGATACGCAGTATTTT,CASSLEVSDTQYF
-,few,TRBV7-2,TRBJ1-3,TGTGCCAGCAGCTTAGTGTCGGCTGGGCAGGGTTCTAGAAACACCATATATTTT,CASSLVSAGQGSRNTIYF
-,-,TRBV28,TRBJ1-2,TGTGCCAGCAGTTTGGTAGGCAGGGACCAGAATAACTATGGCTACACCTTC,CASSLVGRDQNNYGYTF
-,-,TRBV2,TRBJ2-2,TGTGCCAGCAGTGCCGGGCTAGCTGGCACCGGGGAGCTGTTTTTT,CASSAGLAGTGELFF
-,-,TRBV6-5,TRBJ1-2,TGTGCCAGCAGTTACTCGATCCAGGGTTATGGCTACACCTTC,CASSYSIQGYGYTF
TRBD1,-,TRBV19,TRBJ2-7,TGTGCCAGTAGTAGGCCGGGACAGGGATTCTACGAGCAGTACTTC,CASSRPGQGFYEQYF
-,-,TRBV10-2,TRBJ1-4,TGCGCCAGCAGTTTTAACCAGAATAATGAAAAACTGTTTTTT,CASSFNQNNEKLFF
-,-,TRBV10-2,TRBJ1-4,TGCGCCAGCAGGGAGGACAGCACTGAAAAACTGTTTTTT,CASREDSTEKLFF
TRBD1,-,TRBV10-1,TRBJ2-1,TGCGCCAGCAATGGGGACAGGGGATCCGGAGAGCAGTTCTTC,CASNGDRGSGEQFF
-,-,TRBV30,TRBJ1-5,TGTGCCTGGAGTGTGCTTGGGCAGGGCCAACAGCCCCAGCATTTT,CAWSVLGQGQQPQHF
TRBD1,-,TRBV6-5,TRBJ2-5,TGTGCCAGCAGCCGACAGGGGGGAATGAGAGAGACCCAGTACTTC,CASSRQGGMRETQYF
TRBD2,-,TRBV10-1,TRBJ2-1,TGCGCCAGCAGTTTCGGACTAGCGGGGGGGTACAATGAGCAGTTCTTC,CASSFGLAGGYNEQFF
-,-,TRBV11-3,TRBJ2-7,TGTGCCAGCAGCTCGCCCCCCCGGACTACGGGGTACGAGCAGTACTTC,CASSSPPRTTGYEQYF
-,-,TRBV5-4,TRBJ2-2,TGTGCCAGCAGCTCCTTAGGGGTGAACACCGGGGAGCTGTTTTTT,CASSSLGVNTGELFF
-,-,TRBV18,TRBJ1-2,TGTGCCAGCTCACCGGGCGAAACCTATGGCTACACCTTC,CASSPGETYGYTF
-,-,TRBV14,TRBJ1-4,TGTGCCAGCAGCCCTAATCGGTCGGGGGGAAAACTGTTTTTT,CASSPNRSGGKLFF
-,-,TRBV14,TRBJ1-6,TGTGCCAGCAGCCATTCGAATTCACCCCTCCACTTT,CASSHSNSPLHF
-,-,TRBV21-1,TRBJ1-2,TGTGCCAGCAGCAGAAAAAGGCACCAGACAAACTATGGCTACACCTTC,CASSRKRHQTNYGYTF
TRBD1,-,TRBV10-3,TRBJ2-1,TGTGCCATCAGGGGACAGGGCAATGAGCAGTTCTTC,CAIRGQGNEQFF
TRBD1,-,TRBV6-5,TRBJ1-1,TGTGCCAGCAGTTACAGAGGACAGGGGCAGGGTGCTTTCTTT,CASSYRGQGQGAFF
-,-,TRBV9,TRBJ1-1,TGTGCCAGCAGCGTAACTGGGCAGGGAGCCACTGAAGCTTTCTTT,CASSVTGQGATEAFF
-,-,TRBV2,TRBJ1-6,TGTGCCAGCAGTTCTCTGTATTCACCCCTCCACTTT,CASSSLYSPLHF
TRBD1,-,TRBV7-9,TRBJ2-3,TGTGCCAGCAGCTTAGGTCAGGGGGCGGCAGATACGCAGTATTTT,CASSLGQGAADTQYF
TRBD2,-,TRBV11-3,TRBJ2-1,TGTGCCAGCACCCGGGGGGGCGGGTTAAACAATGAGCAGTTCTTC,CASTRGGGLNNEQFF
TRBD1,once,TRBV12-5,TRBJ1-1,TGTGCTAGTGGTTTTCCCAGGGGGCGAGTCCAGAACACTGAAGCTTTCTTT,CASGFPRGRVQNTEAFF